What follows are 21 T cell receptor beta chains derived from one specimen sequenced in a study of T-cell reconstitution after alpha-beta-depleted transplantation in children. Unique molecular identifiers were built into the TCRbeta library. Each CDR3 protein gets one entry after TCRdb re-called the PCR reads with MiXCR. The profile shows hundreds of thousands of distinct CDR3 sequences, around 17% of them singletons. Sequencing was performed on PBMCs from the stem cell graft donor, taken from the stem cell graft. All receptors come from a human donor who donated a stem cell graft to a child with acute myeloid leukemia.

CDR3 sequence: CATSDPEGQINEQFF. The CDR3 nucleotides are TGTGCCACCAGTGACCCTGAGGGACAGATCAATGAGCAGTTCTTC. This chain links TRBV24-1 with TRBJ2-1; 7 nucleotides agree with TRBD1. Germline-derived CDR1 and CDR2 are KGHDR and SFDVKD. Germline trimming cut 4 bases from V and 6 bases from J; bases unmatched to any gene: 8. This CDR3 contains 15 residues.

This clonotype has a handful of counts. The genes are TRBV20-1 and TRBJ2-3, with TRBD1 matching over 7 bases. Germline CDR1 DFQATT, CDR2 SNEGSKA (reference sequence). CDR3 size: 16 residues. V trimming: 3 bases; J trimming: 6 bases; junction bases outside the gene matches: 15. CDR3 DNA sequence: TGCAGTGCTAGCGAACCACAGGGGTGGTACGACGATACGCAGTATTTT. Its translation is CSASEPQGWYDDTQYF.

This clonotype was detected ten times or more. The CDR3 spells CASSQRLSGGRETQYF. In DNA, the CDR3 is TGTGCCAGCAGCCAACGCCTGTCTGGGGGGAGAGAGACCCAGTACTTC. The chain joins TRBV3-1 to TRBJ2-5; perhaps TRBD2 as D (6 bases). The V end lost 2 bases, the J end lost 4 bases, and 17 bases lay between the germline ends. Germline V CDR1 and CDR2: LGHDT, YNNKEL (reference sequence). The CDR3 spans 16 residues.

This clonotype showed up just a few times. The V gene is TRBV28, the J gene TRBJ2-2; weak D call: TRBD2 (6 bases). CDR1 and CDR2 (germline): MDHEN, SYDVKM. The V and J ends lost 1 base and 7 bases respectively, with 22 bases between them. CDR3 length: 18 amino acids. Written as DNA, the CDR3 is TGTGCCAGCAGTTTATCCCTCCGTGAGGCAGGGCGGGACGGGGAGCTGTTTTTT. The encoded protein is CASSLSLREAGRDGELFF.

In DNA form, the CDR3 reads TGTGCCAGCAGCTTAGTGCGACTAGGAGGAGGAGATACGCAGTATTTT. Amino acids: CASSLVRLGGGDTQYF. V and J are TRBV7-8 and TRBJ2-3, with D possibly matching TRBD2 (6 bases). V lost 1 base to trimming and J lost 5 bases, with 16 bases between them. This CDR3 has 16 residues. Germline assignment: CDR1 SGHVS and CDR2 FQNEAQ.

This clonotype came up many times. The rearrangement links TRBV29-1 to TRBJ2-3, with D possibly being TRBD1 (6 bases). Germline-derived CDR1 and CDR2 are SQVTM and ANQGSEA. The CDR3 is made up of 13 amino acids. Trimming left V 5 bases short and J 2 bases short, with 11 bases between. CDR3 sequence (DNA): TGCAGCGTTAAACAGGGCCTCACAGATACGCAGTATTTT. It specifies CSVKQGLTDTQYF.

Only a few counts were recorded for this clonotype. The chain joins TRBV5-4 to TRBJ2-5, with 11 bases lining up with TRBD2. The CDR3 loop spans 14 amino acids. V was pared by 4 bases and J by 2 bases, with 1 base of the junction left unmatched. Germline V gene sequence: CDR1 SGHNT, CDR2 YYREEE (reference sequence). The CDR3 loop is CASSIAGGQETQYF. DNA for the CDR3: TGTGCCAGCAGCATAGCGGGGGGGCAAGAGACCCAGTACTTC.

The chain recombines TRBV9 with TRBJ2-7; 8 bases are a match to TRBD1. With 0 bases clipped from V and 3 bases from J, the junction kept 11 bases outside the gene matches. Germline V gives CDR1 SGDLS, CDR2 YYNGEE. The CDR3 length is 17 residues. The DNA of the CDR3 is TGTGCCAGCAGCGTAGCTACGGACAGGGAGGATGACTACGAGCAGTACTTC. Translated: CASSVATDREDDYEQYF.

Notes on this clonotype: This may be a read error, as it is one base from a much larger clone. The V call is TRBV20-1, the J call TRBJ1-2; D call uncertain. The germline V gene has CDR1 DFQATT and CDR2 SNEGSKA (reference sequence). The CDR3 length is 13 residues. The CDR3 region has the DNA TGCAGTATCGGAACCCTAGTAGCCTATGGCTACGCCTTC. Its protein is CSIGTLVAYGYAF.

This clonotype has at least ten counts. The chain recombines TRBV29-1 with TRBJ2-7, with D possibly matching TRBD2 (5 bases). CDR1 is SQVTM, CDR2 ANQGSEA, per germline. Trimming stripped 6 bases from V and 0 bases from J, with 12 bases between. CDR3 size: 13 residues. Here the CDR3 reads CSVSIRGSYEQYF. The CDR3, as DNA: TGCAGCGTCTCGATCCGGGGCTCCTACGAGCAGTACTTC.

This clonotype was recorded a few times. The J gene is TRBJ1-6, the V gene TRBV12-3 or TRBV12-4; D gene unclear. The CDR3 consists of 17 residues. Trimming took 1 base from V and 7 from J, leaving 17 bases between them. The CDR3 DNA follows: TGTGCCAGCAGTTTAGGTATCCCAGGCAGGATGAATTCACCCCTCCACTTT. Translated: CASSLGIPGRMNSPLHF.

The chain is built from TRBV11-2 and TRBJ2-5, with D uncertain. CDR3 size: 11 residues. Germline CDR1 is SGHAT and CDR2 is FQNNGV. Trimming pared 8 bases from V and 7 bases from J, leaving 11 bases between. The CDR3 sequence: CASFYTGTQYF. The CDR3 DNA reads TGTGCCAGCTTTTACACGGGGACCCAGTACTTC. Complete variable domain (other parts from reference TRBV11-2 and TRBJ2-5): EAGVAQSPRYKIIEKRQSVAFWCNPISGHATLYWYQQILGQGPKLLIQFQNNGVVDDSQLPKDRFSAERLKGVDSTLKIQPAKLEDSAVYLCASFYTGTQYFGPGTRLLVL.

J is TRBJ2-5 and V is TRBV18, with 8 bases lining up with TRBD2. Germline loops: CDR1 KGHSH, CDR2 LQKENI. Trimming removed 8 bases from V and 3 bases from J; junction bases left unmatched: 11. The CDR3 spans 15 residues. DNA of the CDR3: TGTGCCAGCCGGCTACGAGCGGGGGTGAAAGAGACCCAGTACTTC. Amino acids: CASRLRAGVKETQYF.

J is TRBJ2-7 and V is TRBV21-1; the D segment call TRBD2 is taken from the table without a DNA check. TRBV21-1 is a pseudogene segment. CDR3 length: 15 residues. The CDR3 bases are TGTGCCAGCAGCAAGGAGGAGTCCCACCACTGCGAGCAGTACTTC. Protein: CASSKEESHHCEQYF.

This clonotype was seen repeatedly, ten times or more. This chain links TRBV12-3 or TRBV12-4 with TRBJ2-7, with D possibly matching TRBD1 (6 bases). This CDR3 spans 16 amino acids. V lost 4 bases to trimming and J lost 1 base, with 17 bases between them. In DNA form, the CDR3 reads TGTGCCAGCAGTTCCCTCAGGTCAGGACAGTCCTACGAGCAGTACTTC. It specifies CASSSLRSGQSYEQYF.

This clonotype was detected many times. The gene calls are TRBV7-2 and TRBJ2-7, with 8 bases fitting TRBD1. The CDR3 runs 15 residues. Germline-derived CDR1 and CDR2 are SGHTA and FQGNSA. V shed 1 base and J 2 bases; nucleotides not matched to a gene: 4. The CDR3 DNA is TGTGCCAGCAGCTTAGGGGCGACAGGGGCCTACGAGCAGTACGTC. Protein sequence: CASSLGATGAYEQYV.

The chain combines TRBV12-3 or TRBV12-4 with TRBJ2-3; D is ambiguous. The CDR3 loop spans 14 amino acids. V lost 6 bases to trimming and J lost 2 bases, with 12 bases between them. CDR3 in amino acids: CASRPALDTDTQYF. The CDR3 nucleotides read TGTGCCAGCAGACCCGCCCTTGACACAGATACGCAGTATTTT.

This clonotype came up many times. The rearrangement joins TRBV7-9 to TRBJ1-1; no reliable D call. V was shortened by 3 bases and J by 4 bases, with 15 bases between the two germline ends. The CDR3 loop spans 15 amino acids. Germline loops: CDR1 SEHNR, CDR2 FQNEAQ (reference sequence). The CDR3 is CASSFPAGSGTEAFF. DNA of the CDR3: TGTGCCAGCAGCTTCCCAGCGGGGTCGGGCACTGAAGCTTTCTTT.

This clonotype was detected ten times or more. The rearrangement uses TRBV21-1 and TRBJ2-7; the D call TRBD1 from the table was never checked on the DNA. TRBV21-1 is a pseudogene locus. This CDR3 is built from 15 residues. The CDR3 coding sequence is TGTGCCACCTCTGGGGGTCCTAATCACCCTACCGAGCAGTACGTC. It translates to CATSGGPNHPTEQYV.

The V and J genes are TRBV20-1 and TRBJ2-3; 9 nucleotides line up with TRBD2. The CDR3 length is 20 residues. Germline CDR1 is DFQATT and CDR2 is SNEGSKA (reference sequence). Trimming removed 0 bases from V and 1 base from J; junction bases left unmatched: 17. CDR3 amino acids: CSARDLGRGRGGLGTDTQYF. CDR3 DNA sequence: TGCAGTGCTAGAGATTTAGGGCGCGGGCGGGGGGGCCTTGGCACAGATACGCAGTATTTT.

This clonotype was seen a handful of times. This chain's CDR3 is CASSLKSGVEQYF. The CDR3 nucleotides read TGTGCCAGCAGCTTAAAATCAGGTGTCGAGCAGTACTTC. The chain carries TRBV7-2 and TRBJ2-7; D gene unclear. The CDR3 consists of 13 residues. Between the trimmed V and J ends, which lost 2 bases and 6 bases, there was a span of 11 bases. The V gene's germline CDR1 is SGHTA and CDR2 FQGNSA. Full variable domain (rest looked up from reference TRBV7-2 and TRBJ2-7): GAGVSQSPSNKVTEKGKDVELRCDPISGHTALYWYRQSLGQGLEFLIYFQGNSAPDKSGLPSDRFSAERTGGSVSTLTIQRTQQEDSAVYLCASSLKSGVEQYFGPGTRLTVT.